This T cell receptor (beta chain) was captured in a study of naive and memory T cell subsets. CMV status came from CD4+ IFNgamma after overnight CMV lysate stimulation. Four subsets defined by CD45RA and CD27 were sorted after CD3, CD4, CD8 and live/dead staining. Study-level points and caveats: TCR abundance followed a power law differing between naive and memory subsets.

This clonotype was detected ten times or more. The antigen remains undetermined. An equimolar mix of two oligonucleotides served as the beta constant-region primer for TRBC1 and TRBC2. A 12-nucleotide UMI and the SP2 primer were added to the cDNA 3' end by oligonucleotide ligation. Each CDR3 protein gets one entry after TCRdb re-called the UMI-ligation and nested PCR reads with MiXCR. The sample yields roughly 98,000 distinct CDR3 sequences, roughly 7% seen once. The receptor's source is a human donor in good health. The material sequenced was central memory CD4+ T cells from blood.

This chain's CDR3 is CSARDAKTSGRGAEQYF. CDR3 DNA sequence: TGCAGTGCTAGAGACGCGAAGACTAGCGGGAGGGGAGCCGAGCAGTACTTC. The V and J genes are TRBV20-1 and TRBJ2-7; 14 bases fit TRBD2. V was pared by 0 bases and J by 6 bases, with 10 bases of the junction left unmatched. In germline, CDR1 is DFQATT, CDR2 SNEGSKA (reference sequence). The length of the CDR3 is 17 residues.